Each of the 5 T cell receptor beta chains below was sequenced from the same sample in a study of chemoradiotherapy in HPV16-positive cancers. Assay: immunoSEQ multiplex PCR; the TCRdb copy retains only in-frame clones and omits some. The sample carries 350 to 450 clones, around nine tenths recorded once. The sample in question was tumor tissue, obtained from a patient who underwent chemoradiotherapy. These receptors all come from a human donor with HPV-associated anogenital cancer.

The V gene is TRBV30, the J gene TRBJ1-5; 10 bases are shared with TRBD1. Trimming cost V 1 base and J 3 bases; bases outside gene matches: 6. The CDR3 consists of 16 residues. The germline V gene has CDR1 GTSNPN and CDR2 SVGIG (reference sequence). The CDR3: CAWSAVGQGNNQPQHF. The CDR3 nucleotides read TGTGCCTGGAGTGCCGTGGGACAGGGGAACAATCAGCCCCAGCATTTT.

J is TRBJ2-5 and V is TRBV28; D remains unclear. Germline CDR1 MDHEN, CDR2 SYDVKM. This CDR3 is 16 amino acids long. V was pared by 6 bases and J by 5 bases, with 22 bases between. CDR3 amino acids: CASSTSIKGERETQYF. In DNA form, the CDR3 reads TGTGCCAGCAGCACCTCTATCAAGGGTGAAAGGGAGACCCAGTACTTC.

This chain joins TRBV4-1 and TRBJ1-1; D gene unclear. Trimming left V 3 bases short and J 6 bases short, with 8 bases between. CDR1 MGHRA and CDR2 YSYEKL come from the germline V gene. The CDR3 contains 12 residues. CDR3 loop: CASSQGYAEAFF. Written as DNA, the CDR3 is TGCGCCAGCAGCCAGGGGTACGCTGAAGCTTTCTTT.

The V call is TRBV27, the J call TRBJ2-2, with D perhaps TRBD1 or TRBD2 (5 bases each). V lost 4 bases and J 2 bases, leaving 11 bases between the germline ends. The CDR3 is 15 amino acids. Looked up from germline, CDR1 is MNHEY and CDR2 is SMNVEV (reference sequence). The CDR3 region is CASSWGRTNTGELFF. The CDR3 coding sequence is TGTGCCAGCAGTTGGGGACGGACCAACACCGGGGAGCTGTTTTTT.

This chain uses TRBV29-1 with TRBJ2-1; D is perhaps TRBD2 (6 bases). This CDR3 is 13 amino acids long. Germline V CDR1 and CDR2: SQVTM, ANQGSEA. The V end lost 7 bases, the J end lost 3 bases, and 13 bases lay between the germline ends. The CDR3 is CSAAPDYYNEQFF. CDR3 DNA sequence: TGCAGCGCTGCCCCGGACTACTACAATGAGCAGTTCTTC.